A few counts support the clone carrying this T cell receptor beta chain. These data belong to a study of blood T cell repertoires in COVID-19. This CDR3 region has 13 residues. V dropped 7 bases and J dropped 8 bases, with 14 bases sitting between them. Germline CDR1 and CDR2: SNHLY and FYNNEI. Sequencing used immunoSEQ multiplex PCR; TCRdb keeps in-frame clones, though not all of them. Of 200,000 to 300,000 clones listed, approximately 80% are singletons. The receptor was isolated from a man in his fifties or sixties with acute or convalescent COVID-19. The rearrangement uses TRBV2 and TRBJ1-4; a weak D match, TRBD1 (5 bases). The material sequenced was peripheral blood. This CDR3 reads CASTGRETEKLFF. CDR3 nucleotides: TGTGCCAGCACGGGCAGGGAAACAGAAAAACTGTTTTTT.